The present TCR beta chain was sequenced within a study of blood T cell repertoires in COVID-19 (dated by TCRdb to about 2020). About the study as a whole: Collaborator samples came from the United States, Italy and Spain and covered acute and convalescent phases of COVID-19. The sample metadata nearly always contained a de-identified subject ID, COVID-19 status, age in years and sex. A freely available public database, intended as a resource for researchers studying the immune response to SARS-CoV-2, is where the repertoires were released. The material from the prospective study consisted of cDNA or gDNA derived from T cells, B-cell-depleted T cells, or PBMCs. Samples came from the ongoing ImmuneRACE study (first 160 participants) plus 1,254 subjects from 6 global collaborators. The dataset comprised deeply sampled blood TCRbeta repertoires from subjects exposed to, actively infected with, or recovered from COVID-19. Where available, HLA class I and class II types were obtained from metadata supplied by the sample provider rather than from assay-based typing.

As for this clone: This receptor's antigen is unknown. No clone much larger than this one lies a single base away; base qualities are absent.

General findings and caveats noted by the study authors: Clinical and demographic metadata were provided uncurated, with the amount varying by source and participant.

The immunoSEQ Assay, a bias-controlled multiplex PCR, was used to amplify TCRbeta CDR3 regions from genomic DNA. In the source study's methods: The number of nucleated cells in each sample was estimated by amplification of reference gene primers within the assay. To quantify the absolute abundance of each unique TCRbeta CDR3 rearrangement, sequence reads were collapsed and filtered. Productive Simpson clonality was computed per sample as the square root of Simpson's diversity index over productive rearrangements. This is the immuneACCESS table as TCRdb keeps it, with only in-frame sequences that have V and J called. A part of the clones is gone; compared with another copy, unresolved V genes explain less than half, and the rest is unexplained. V, J and clone size reflect that table, while D and trimming were determined from the DNA. The sample table records over 150,000 clones; almost 85% of these occur just once. The ten largest clones capture approximately 7.2% of the sample.

Whole blood was collected in K2EDTA tubes by collaborating institutions according to the institutions' own protocols. For TCRbeta analysis, collaborators shipped samples as frozen whole blood, isolated PBMCs, or DNA extracted from either of those sample types. Based on the germline V gene, the CDR1 and CDR2 sequences are MNHNS and SASEGT. The CDR3, cysteine through phenylalanine, is 15 amino acids long. CDR3 DNA is the only sequence kept; it has 45 bases, read in frame from the first base. The V end loses 1 base and the J end loses 1 base, and a stretch of 11 bases separates them. The sequence was obtained from a human donor with acute or convalescent COVID-19. The donor label of this sample is uncertain. The chain joins TRBV6-1 to TRBJ2-7; TRBD1 might be the D gene, on 5 matching bases. Sequencing was carried out using peripheral blood. The CDR3 reads as follows: CASSEGPGPSYEQYF. The nucleotides read TGTGCCAGCAGTGAAGGGCCAGGGCCTTCCTACGAGCAGTACTTC.